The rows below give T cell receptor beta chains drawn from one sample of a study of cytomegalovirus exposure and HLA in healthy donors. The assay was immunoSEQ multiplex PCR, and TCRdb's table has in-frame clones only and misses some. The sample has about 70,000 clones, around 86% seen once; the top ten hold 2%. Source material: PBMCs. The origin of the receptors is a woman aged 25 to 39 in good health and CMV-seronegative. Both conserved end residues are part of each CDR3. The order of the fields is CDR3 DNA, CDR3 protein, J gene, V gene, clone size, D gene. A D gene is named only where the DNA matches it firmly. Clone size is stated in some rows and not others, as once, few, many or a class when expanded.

DNA: TGTGCCAGCACTATGGGAGGACAACACTACGAGCAGTACTTC
CDR3: CASTMGGQHYEQYF
J: TRBJ2-7
V: TRBV7-8
size: -
D: -

DNA: TGCGCCAGCAGCTTAGCGGTAGCGGGAGAGAAGAACGAGCAGTACTTC
CDR3: CASSLAVAGEKNEQYF
J: TRBJ2-7
V: TRBV5-1
size: -
D: TRBD2

DNA: TGTGCCAGCAGTTCCCCCCTTGGAGGAGATACGCAGTATTTT
CDR3: CASSSPLGGDTQYF
J: TRBJ2-3
V: TRBV6-5
size: -
D: -

DNA: TGTGCCAGCAGCCCCGTGGGGGGGAGAGGCTACACCTTC
CDR3: CASSPVGGRGYTF
J: TRBJ1-2
V: TRBV6-5
size: -
D: -

DNA: TGCGCCAGCCGGACTAGCGGGAGTAATGAGCAGTTCTTC
CDR3: CASRTSGSNEQFF
J: TRBJ2-1
V: TRBV5-1
size: few
D: TRBD2

DNA: TGTGCCATCAGGACAGGGAACGATCAGCCCCAGCATTTT
CDR3: CAIRTGNDQPQHF
J: TRBJ1-5
V: TRBV10-3
size: few
D: TRBD1

DNA: TGTGCCAGCAGCCGACTATTTTCAGATACGCAGTATTTT
CDR3: CASSRLFSDTQYF
J: TRBJ2-3
V: TRBV9
size: -
D: -

DNA: TGCGCCAGCAGCCAGGGACTAGCGGGAGGGATGGGAAGCACAGATACGCAGTATTTT
CDR3: CASSQGLAGGMGSTDTQYF
J: TRBJ2-3
V: TRBV4-1
size: few
D: TRBD2

DNA: TGTGCCAGCAGCCGCAGGGCGGATTATGGCTACACCTTC
CDR3: CASSRRADYGYTF
J: TRBJ1-2
V: TRBV5-4
size: once
D: -

DNA: TGTGCCAGTAAACCCAGGGGGAATCAGCCCCAGCATTTT
CDR3: CASKPRGNQPQHF
J: TRBJ1-5
V: TRBV19
size: once
D: TRBD1

DNA: TGTGCCAGCAGTTACCAAGCGGAGGGATACGAGCAGTACTTC
CDR3: CASSYQAEGYEQYF
J: TRBJ2-7
V: TRBV6-5
size: -
D: -

DNA: TGTGCCAGTAGTATGACCGGACAGAGCAATCAGCCCCAGCATTTT
CDR3: CASSMTGQSNQPQHF
J: TRBJ1-5
V: TRBV19
size: -
D: -

DNA: TGTGCCAGCAGCAGACTAGCGGGAGGTGAGACCCAGTACTTC
CDR3: CASSRLAGGETQYF
J: TRBJ2-5
V: TRBV5-6
size: once
D: TRBD2

DNA: TGTGCCAGCAGCTCCGGGACAGGGGGCTCATACGAGCAGTACTTC
CDR3: CASSSGTGGSYEQYF
J: TRBJ2-7
V: TRBV7-6
size: -
D: TRBD1

DNA: TGTGCCAGCAGTAAGGGGTTGGTAACCTACGAGCAGTACTTC
CDR3: CASSKGLVTYEQYF
J: TRBJ2-7
V: TRBV6-5
size: once
D: -

DNA: TGTGCTAGTGGCCCGTCGACTAGCGGGAGCGACGAGCAGTACTTC
CDR3: CASGPSTSGSDEQYF
J: TRBJ2-7
V: TRBV12-5
size: -
D: TRBD2

DNA: TGCGCCAGCAGCCAAGAGGGGGTTGGCGGGGCTAACGTCCTGACTTTC
CDR3: CASSQEGVGGANVLTF
J: TRBJ2-6
V: TRBV4-3
size: -
D: -

DNA: TGTGCCAGCAGCTTTCTGAACACGGGTGGAGAGCAGTACTTC
CDR3: CASSFLNTGGEQYF
J: TRBJ2-5
V: TRBV5-4
size: -
D: -

DNA: TGTGCCAGCAGTCTCCGTGAGGGTGGCTACGAGCAGTACTTC
CDR3: CASSLREGGYEQYF
J: TRBJ2-7
V: TRBV28
size: -
D: -

DNA: TGTGCCAGCAGCTTAGAAGCCTTCTACAATGAGCAGTTCTTC
CDR3: CASSLEAFYNEQFF
J: TRBJ2-1
V: TRBV7-2
size: -
D: -

DNA: TGTGCCAGCAGTGGGAAAGGTTGGGGCCAAGGCAACACTGAAGCTTTCTTT
CDR3: CASSGKGWGQGNTEAFF
J: TRBJ1-1
V: TRBV6-1
size: -
D: -

DNA: TGTGCCAGCAGCTCCGGGACAAGAGAGCAGTACTTC
CDR3: CASSSGTREQYF
J: TRBJ2-7
V: TRBV7-9
size: once
D: -

DNA: TGTGCCAGCAGCTTCGGGGGTGAAAAACTGTTTTTT
CDR3: CASSFGGEKLFF
J: TRBJ1-4
V: TRBV11-3
size: -
D: -

DNA: TGCAGCGCGCAGGGGGCACGCGAGCAGTACTTC
CDR3: CSAQGAREQYF
J: TRBJ2-7
V: TRBV29-1
size: -
D: TRBD1

DNA: TGTGCCACCAGCAGCGCTCCGGGACAGGGGATCCAAAAACTGTTTTTT
CDR3: CATSSAPGQGIQKLFF
J: TRBJ1-4
V: TRBV15
size: -
D: TRBD1

DNA: TGCGCCAGCAGCCAAGTGAGGAACTACGAGCAGTACTTC
CDR3: CASSQVRNYEQYF
J: TRBJ2-7
V: TRBV4-3
size: -
D: -

DNA: TGCGCCAGCAGCCCTATCGCAACCAGGGATGACTATGGCTACACCTTC
CDR3: CASSPIATRDDYGYTF
J: TRBJ1-2
V: TRBV4-1
size: once
D: -

DNA: TGTGCCAGCAGTACTCCCAGCGGGAATATCTACGAGCAGTACTTC
CDR3: CASSTPSGNIYEQYF
J: TRBJ2-7
V: TRBV27
size: once
D: TRBD2

DNA: TGTGCCAGCAGCTACCCCTGGGGGGGGCAAGAGACCCAGTACTTC
CDR3: CASSYPWGGQETQYF
J: TRBJ2-5
V: TRBV5-4
size: -
D: TRBD2

DNA: TGCAGCGTTGACTTCGACAGGGGGCAGACCGCCTATGGCTACACCTTC
CDR3: CSVDFDRGQTAYGYTF
J: TRBJ1-2
V: TRBV29-1
size: -
D: TRBD1

DNA: TGTGCCAGCAGCCGCCGACTTCCGAGCTCCTACAATGAGCAGTTCTTC
CDR3: CASSRRLPSSYNEQFF
J: TRBJ2-1
V: TRBV14
size: -
D: -

DNA: TGTGCCAGCAGCGTAGGGGCTGAGAACATTCAGTACTTC
CDR3: CASSVGAENIQYF
J: TRBJ2-4
V: TRBV9
size: -
D: -

DNA: TGTGCCAGCAGCTTTGGGGGGGGTAATTCACCCCTCCACTTT
CDR3: CASSFGGGNSPLHF
J: TRBJ1-6
V: TRBV5-6
size: -
D: -

DNA: TGTGCCAGCAGCCCGACAGGGAGCGCTAGGGAGACCCAGTACTTC
CDR3: CASSPTGSARETQYF
J: TRBJ2-5
V: TRBV5-4
size: -
D: TRBD1

DNA: TGTGCCAGCGATAAGGGTTGGCAGGGGACATCCTACGAGCAGTACTTC
CDR3: CASDKGWQGTSYEQYF
J: TRBJ2-7
V: TRBV2
size: -
D: -

DNA: TGTGCCAGCAGCTCGGTGGACAGCTCCTACAATGAGCAGTTCTTC
CDR3: CASSSVDSSYNEQFF
J: TRBJ2-1
V: TRBV7-9
size: -
D: -

DNA: TGCAGCGTTGGTGGGACACCCTCCTACGAGCAGTACTTC
CDR3: CSVGGTPSYEQYF
J: TRBJ2-7
V: TRBV29-1
size: -
D: -

DNA: TGTGCCAGCAGCTTTTTAGTGCGGACTAGCGGGAGTTACAATGAGCAGTTCTTC
CDR3: CASSFLVRTSGSYNEQFF
J: TRBJ2-1
V: TRBV5-8
size: -
D: TRBD2

DNA: TGTGCCACCAGCAGAAGTCCCGGCGGGAGGGCCTCCTACGAGCAGTACTTC
CDR3: CATSRSPGGRASYEQYF
J: TRBJ2-7
V: TRBV15
size: few
D: TRBD2

DNA: TGTGCCAGTAGTATAGTCGCCGGGACTAGCGGTGAGCAGTTCTTC
CDR3: CASSIVAGTSGEQFF
J: TRBJ2-1
V: TRBV19
size: -
D: TRBD2

DNA: TGTGCCAGCAGATCTCAGGGGAACGAGCAGTTCTTC
CDR3: CASRSQGNEQFF
J: TRBJ2-1
V: TRBV11-3
size: -
D: -

DNA: TGCGCCAGCAGGTCCCGCGGCCAGAACACTGAAGCTTTCTTT
CDR3: CASRSRGQNTEAFF
J: TRBJ1-1
V: TRBV4-3
size: -
D: -

DNA: TGTGCCTGGAGTCCCACAGGGTGGGGGGAGACCCAGTACTTC
CDR3: CAWSPTGWGETQYF
J: TRBJ2-5
V: TRBV30
size: -
D: -